This is a list of T cell receptor beta chains from one sample in a study of post-analysis software for immune sequencing data. MiXCR was run by TCRdb on the PCR reads, yielding one entry per CDR3 protein. The table lists more than 450,000 distinct CDR3 sequences, 30% to 40% of them singletons. Sequences were obtained from blood. Receptor source: a girl younger than 18 with multiple sclerosis. The CDR3 runs from the conserved cysteine through the conserved F or W. A D gene is named only where the DNA matches it firmly. Rows give clone size only sometimes, using once, few, many, or a class for an expanded clone.

j_gene: TRBJ1-1; v_gene: TRBV4-2; d_gene: -; abundance: -; CDR3aa: CASSQGEGGTLTEAFF; CDR3nt: TGTGCCAGCAGCCAAGGGGAAGGGGGAACATTAACTGAAGCTTTCTTT
j_gene: TRBJ1-6; v_gene: TRBV5-6; d_gene: -; abundance: -; CDR3aa: CASSLGLSGNSPLHF; CDR3nt: TGTGCCAGCAGCTTGGGGCTGTCCGGGAATTCACCCCTCCACTTT
j_gene: TRBJ2-1; v_gene: TRBV20-1; d_gene: -; abundance: few; CDR3aa: CSARLGGNTHNEQFF; CDR3nt: TGCAGTGCTAGGTTGGGCGGAAACACCCACAATGAGCAGTTCTTC
j_gene: TRBJ2-1; v_gene: TRBV20-1; d_gene: -; abundance: -; CDR3aa: CSARAARGEQFF; CDR3nt: TGCAGTGCTAGAGCAGCGAGGGGTGAGCAGTTCTTC
j_gene: TRBJ1-2; v_gene: TRBV6-1; d_gene: -; abundance: -; CDR3aa: CASTKTDSLYGYTF; CDR3nt: TGTGCCAGCACCAAAACGGACAGCCTCTATGGCTACACCTTC
j_gene: TRBJ2-1; v_gene: TRBV5-1; d_gene: TRBD2; abundance: -; CDR3aa: CAGSGASGNLVLTNEQFF; CDR3nt: TGCGCCGGCAGCGGGGCTAGCGGCAATCTAGTCCTTACTAATGAGCAGTTCTTC
j_gene: TRBJ2-1; v_gene: TRBV29-1; d_gene: -; abundance: many; CDR3aa: CSVGRISSYNEQFF; CDR3nt: TGCAGCGTTGGCCGAATTAGCTCCTACAATGAGCAGTTCTTC
j_gene: TRBJ1-2; v_gene: TRBV20-1; d_gene: -; abundance: -; CDR3aa: CSAVGLRSYGYTF; CDR3nt: TGCAGTGCTGTGGGGTTGAGGAGCTATGGCTACACCTTC
j_gene: TRBJ1-2; v_gene: TRBV9; d_gene: -; abundance: -; CDR3aa: CASSVVRGGDGYTF; CDR3nt: TGTGCCAGCAGCGTAGTGAGAGGGGGGGATGGCTACACCTTC
j_gene: TRBJ2-3; v_gene: TRBV2; d_gene: -; abundance: -; CDR3aa: CASIPGTFSTDTQYF; CDR3nt: TGTGCCAGCATTCCCGGGACTTTTAGCACAGATACGCAGTATTTT
j_gene: TRBJ2-6; v_gene: TRBV5-1; d_gene: -; abundance: many; CDR3aa: CASSPGGANVLTF; CDR3nt: TGTGCCAGCAGCCCCGGGGGGGCCAACGTCCTGACTTTC
j_gene: TRBJ2-1; v_gene: TRBV5-1; d_gene: TRBD2; abundance: -; CDR3aa: CASSLGIRGLAGDPTYNEQFF; CDR3nt: TGCGCCAGCAGCTTGGGCATTCGGGGACTAGCGGGGGACCCGACCTACAATGAGCAGTTCTTC
j_gene: TRBJ2-4; v_gene: TRBV6-2/TRBV6-3; d_gene: -; abundance: few; CDR3aa: CASSRRDIQYF; CDR3nt: TGTGCCAGCAGTCGTCGGGACATTCAGTACTTC
j_gene: TRBJ1-3; v_gene: TRBV3-1; d_gene: -; abundance: few; CDR3aa: CASSLGESTGNTIYF; CDR3nt: TGTGCCAGCAGCTTGGGTGAATCAACTGGAAACACCATATATTTT
j_gene: TRBJ2-3; v_gene: TRBV24-1; d_gene: TRBD2; abundance: -; CDR3aa: CATSDGGGPTDTQYF; CDR3nt: TGTGCCACCAGTGACGGCGGGGGGCCGACAGATACGCAGTATTTT
j_gene: TRBJ1-2; v_gene: TRBV12-3/TRBV12-4; d_gene: -; abundance: -; CDR3aa: CASSFGYGRLKWGYTF; CDR3nt: TGTGCCAGCAGTTTCGGATACGGCCGCCTTAAATGGGGCTACACCTTC
j_gene: TRBJ2-3; v_gene: TRBV5-5; d_gene: -; abundance: -; CDR3aa: CASSLWAGAGTDTQYF; CDR3nt: TGTGCCAGCAGCTTGTGGGCGGGGGCCGGCACAGATACGCAGTATTTT
j_gene: TRBJ1-1; v_gene: TRBV12-3/TRBV12-4; d_gene: -; abundance: -; CDR3aa: CASEGRNTEAFF; CDR3nt: TGTGCCAGCGAGGGGAGGAACACTGAAGCTTTCTTT
j_gene: TRBJ1-2; v_gene: TRBV4-1; d_gene: -; abundance: -; CDR3aa: CASSQDPGGPGVNYGYTF; CDR3nt: TGCGCCAGCAGCCAAGATCCGGGGGGGCCAGGGGTCAACTATGGCTACACCTTC
j_gene: TRBJ2-1; v_gene: TRBV5-6; d_gene: -; abundance: -; CDR3aa: CASSPLLGMRPQFF; CDR3nt: TGTGCCAGCAGCCCCCTTCTGGGCATGCGACCGCAGTTCTTC